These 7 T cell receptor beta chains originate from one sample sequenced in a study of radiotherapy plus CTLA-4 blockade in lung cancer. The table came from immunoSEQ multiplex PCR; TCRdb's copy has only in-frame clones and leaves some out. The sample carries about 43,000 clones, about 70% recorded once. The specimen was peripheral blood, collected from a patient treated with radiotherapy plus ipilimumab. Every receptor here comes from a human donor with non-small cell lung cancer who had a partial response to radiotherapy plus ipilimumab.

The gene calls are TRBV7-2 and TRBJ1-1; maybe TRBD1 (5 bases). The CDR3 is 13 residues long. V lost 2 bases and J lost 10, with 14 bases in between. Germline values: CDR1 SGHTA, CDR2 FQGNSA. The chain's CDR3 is CASSLRQKVSAFF. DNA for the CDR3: TGTGCCAGCAGCTTACGACAGAAGGTCTCAGCTTTCTTT.

CDR3 DNA: TGTGCCAGCAGTTACACCATAGGGGGCAGCCAGCCCCAGCATTTT. Translating gives CASSYTIGGSQPQHF. The gene calls are TRBV6-5 and TRBJ1-5; 7 nucleotides match TRBD1. The germline V gene encodes CDR1 MNHEY and CDR2 SVGAGI. The CDR3 length is 15 residues. V lost 2 bases to trimming and J lost 7 bases; unmatched junction nucleotides: 8.

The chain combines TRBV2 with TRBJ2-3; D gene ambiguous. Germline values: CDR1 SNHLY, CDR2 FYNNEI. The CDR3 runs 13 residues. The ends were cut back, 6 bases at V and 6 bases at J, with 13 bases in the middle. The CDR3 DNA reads TGTGCCAGCAGCCTCGAGGTCTCCGATACGCAGTATTTT. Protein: CASSLEVSDTQYF.

The CDR3 DNA sequence: TGTGCCAGCAGCATGTTAGCGGGGCAGTACAATGAGCAGTTCTTC. Its protein product is CASSMLAGQYNEQFF. The chain is built from TRBV5-4 and TRBJ2-1, with 8 positions matching TRBD2. Germline V gene sequence: CDR1 SGHNT, CDR2 YYREEE (reference sequence). The CDR3 is 15 residues long. V shed 4 bases, J shed 4 bases, and the junction held 7 bases outside the gene matches.

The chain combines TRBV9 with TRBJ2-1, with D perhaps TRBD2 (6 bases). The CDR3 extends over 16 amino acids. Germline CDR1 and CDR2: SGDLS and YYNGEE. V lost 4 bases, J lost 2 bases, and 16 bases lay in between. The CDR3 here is CASSIRDSPPYNEQFF. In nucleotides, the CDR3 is TGTGCCAGCAGCATCCGGGACTCCCCACCCTACAATGAGCAGTTCTTC.

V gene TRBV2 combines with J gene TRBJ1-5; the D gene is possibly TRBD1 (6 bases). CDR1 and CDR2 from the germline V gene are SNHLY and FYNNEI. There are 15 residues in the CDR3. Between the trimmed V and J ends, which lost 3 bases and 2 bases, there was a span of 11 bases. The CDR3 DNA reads TGTGCCAGCAGTGACAGGGGCGCCGGCAATCAGCCCCAGCATTTT. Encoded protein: CASSDRGAGNQPQHF.

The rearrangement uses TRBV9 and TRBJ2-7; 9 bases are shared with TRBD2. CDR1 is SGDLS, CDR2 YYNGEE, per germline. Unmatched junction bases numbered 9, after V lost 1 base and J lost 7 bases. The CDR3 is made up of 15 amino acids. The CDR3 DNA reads TGTGCCAGCAGCGTAAGCGGCGGGAGGGTGGAAGAGCAGTACTTC. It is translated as CASSVSGGRVEEQYF.